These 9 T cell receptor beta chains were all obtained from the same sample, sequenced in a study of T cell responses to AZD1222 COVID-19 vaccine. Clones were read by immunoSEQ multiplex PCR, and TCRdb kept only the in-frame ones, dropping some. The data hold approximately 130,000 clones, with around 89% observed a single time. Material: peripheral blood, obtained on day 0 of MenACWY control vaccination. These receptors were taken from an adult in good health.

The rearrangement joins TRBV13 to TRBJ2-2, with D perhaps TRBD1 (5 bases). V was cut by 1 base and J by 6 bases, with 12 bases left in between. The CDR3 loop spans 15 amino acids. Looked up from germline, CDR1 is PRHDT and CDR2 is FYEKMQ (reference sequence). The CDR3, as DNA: TGTGCCAGCAGCTTAGAGGGGTATGAGGCCGGGGAGCTGTTTTTT. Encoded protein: CASSLEGYEAGELFF.

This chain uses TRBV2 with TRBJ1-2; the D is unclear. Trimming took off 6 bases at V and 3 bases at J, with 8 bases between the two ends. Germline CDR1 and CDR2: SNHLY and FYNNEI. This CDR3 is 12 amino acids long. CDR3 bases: TGTGCCAGCAGACGGGATTACTATGGCTACACCTTC. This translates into CASRRDYYGYTF.

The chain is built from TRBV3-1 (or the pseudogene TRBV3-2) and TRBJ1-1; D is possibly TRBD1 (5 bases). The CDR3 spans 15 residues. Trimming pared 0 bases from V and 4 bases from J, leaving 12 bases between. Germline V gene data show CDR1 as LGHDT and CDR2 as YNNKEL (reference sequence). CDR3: CASSQDSGGGTEAFF. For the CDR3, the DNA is TGTGCCAGCAGCCAAGATTCGGGGGGAGGCACTGAAGCTTTCTTT.

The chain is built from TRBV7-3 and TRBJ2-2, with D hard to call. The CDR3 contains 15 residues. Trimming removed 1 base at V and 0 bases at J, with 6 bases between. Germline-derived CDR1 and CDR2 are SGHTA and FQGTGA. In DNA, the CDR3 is TGTGCCAGCAGCTTAAGTAGCCCGAACACCGGGGAGCTGTTTTTT. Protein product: CASSLSSPNTGELFF.

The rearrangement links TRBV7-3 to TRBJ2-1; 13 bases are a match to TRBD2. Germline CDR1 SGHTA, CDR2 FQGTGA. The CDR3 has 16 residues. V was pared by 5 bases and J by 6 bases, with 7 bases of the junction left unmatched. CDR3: CASSPGGLAGRNEQFF. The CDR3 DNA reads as TGTGCCAGCAGCCCAGGGGGACTAGCGGGACGCAATGAGCAGTTCTTC.

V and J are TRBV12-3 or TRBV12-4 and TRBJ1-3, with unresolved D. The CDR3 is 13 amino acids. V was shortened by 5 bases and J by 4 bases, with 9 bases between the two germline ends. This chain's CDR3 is CASSQQLGNTIYF. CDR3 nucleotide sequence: TGTGCCAGCAGTCAACAATTAGGAAACACCATATATTTT.

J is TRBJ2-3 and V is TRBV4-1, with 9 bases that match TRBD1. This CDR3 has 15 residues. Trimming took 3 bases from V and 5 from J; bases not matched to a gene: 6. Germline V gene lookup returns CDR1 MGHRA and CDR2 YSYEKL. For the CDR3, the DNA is TGCGCCAGCAGCCACGGACAGGGGAGGGGAGATACGCAGTATTTT. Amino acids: CASSHGQGRGDTQYF.

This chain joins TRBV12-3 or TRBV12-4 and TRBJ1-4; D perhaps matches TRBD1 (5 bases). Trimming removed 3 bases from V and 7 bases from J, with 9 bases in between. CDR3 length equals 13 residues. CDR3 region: CASSLWGVEKLFF. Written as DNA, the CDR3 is TGTGCCAGCAGTTTGTGGGGGGTTGAAAAACTGTTTTTT.

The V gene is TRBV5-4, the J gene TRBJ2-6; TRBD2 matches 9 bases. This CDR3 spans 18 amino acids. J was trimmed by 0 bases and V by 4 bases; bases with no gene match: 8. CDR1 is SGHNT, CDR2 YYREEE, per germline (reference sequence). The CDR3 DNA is TGTGCCAGCAGCCCCGGGGGTAGCGGGAGCTCTGGGGCCAACGTCCTGACTTTC. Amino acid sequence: CASSPGGSGSSGANVLTF.